What follows is one T cell receptor (beta chain) and its context. This sample stems from a study of T cell responses to AZD1222 COVID-19 vaccine. CDR1 and CDR2 (germline): SGHRS, YFSETQ. V was shortened by 0 bases and J by 5 bases, with 6 bases between the two germline ends. This CDR3 comprises 14 residues. This table comes from immunoSEQ multiplex PCR, and its TCRdb copy is limited to in-frame clones, with some not included. The sample lists 130,000 to 150,000 clones, about nine tenths occurring once. The TCR comes from an adult in good health. The rearrangement joins TRBV5-1 to TRBJ1-6, with D possibly matching TRBD1 (5 bases). The starting material was peripheral blood, obtained on day 0 of AZD1222 vaccination. CDR3 DNA: TGCGCCAGCAGCTTGGACAGGAATAATTCACCCCTCCACTTT. Translation: CASSLDRNNSPLHF.